These T cell receptor beta chains were read from a single sample in a study of blood T cell repertoires in COVID-19. Clones were sequenced by immunoSEQ multiplex PCR, and TCRdb holds only the in-frame ones, with some missing. The table lists about 200,000 clones, about 85% of them singletons. The sample taken for sequencing was peripheral blood. These receptors all stem from a man aged 55 to 70 with active or convalescent COVID-19. Both conserved end residues are part of each CDR3. D genes are given only for firm matches.

cdr3_length j_call d_call v_call cdr3_aa cdr3_nt
16 TRBJ1-5 . TRBV5-1 CASSLGPQGGNQPQHF TGCGCCAGCAGCTTGGGGCCCCAGGGTGGCAATCAGCCCCAGCATTTT
14 TRBJ1-6 . TRBV6-6 CASSLQDNASPLHF TGTGCCAGCAGTTTACAGGATAATGCTTCACCCCTCCACTTT
17 TRBJ2-7 . TRBV21-1 CASSNSMFVEQSYEQYF TGTGCCAGCAGCAACTCGATGTTTGTGGAACAGTCCTACGAGCAGTACTTC
15 TRBJ2-6 TRBD2 TRBV6-5 CASILAGSGANVLTF TGTGCCAGCATATTAGCGGGGTCTGGGGCCAACGTCCTGACTTTC
12 TRBJ2-7 . TRBV11-2 CASSYRDVEQYF TGTGCCAGCAGTTACAGGGACGTCGAGCAGTACTTC
13 TRBJ2-3 TRBD2 TRBV12-3/TRBV12-4 CASSFRGGDTQYF TGTGCCAGCAGTTTTAGGGGAGGGGATACGCAGTATTTT
16 TRBJ2-5 TRBD2 TRBV7-9 CASSPGDRGGQETQYF TGTGCCAGCAGCCCCGGGGATCGCGGGGGCCAAGAGACCCAGTACTTC
16 TRBJ1-2 . TRBV6-6 CASSYSRVTTSYGYTF TGTGCCAGCAGTTACTCTCGGGTCACGACGAGCTATGGCTACACCTTC
14 TRBJ1-1 . TRBV12-5 CASGLDRAPYRAFF TGTGCTAGTGGTTTGGACAGGGCCCCCTATCGAGCTTTCTTT
13 TRBJ1-3 . TRBV15 CATSRDEGNTIYF TGTGCCACCAGCAGAGATGAGGGAAACACCATATATTTT
13 TRBJ2-3 . TRBV29-1 CSVDLGALDTQYF TGCAGCGTTGACTTAGGGGCTCTTGATACGCAGTATTTT